This TCR beta chain was identified during a study of T-cell memory formation after mild COVID-19 (dated by TCRdb to the early 2020s). Turning to the overall study: TCR sequence clusters from the two donors were found to be largely donor specific. Longitudinal TCRalpha and TCRbeta repertoire sequencing tracked T-cell clones expanding and contracting after mild COVID-19 in a couple of donors. The cohort was made up of two young adult volunteers, one female and one male, who were previously healthy.

Ficoll-Paque density gradient centrifugation was used to isolate PBMCs. This clonotype was counted once. The target of this receptor is not known. No much larger clone exists at a distance of one base, and base qualities are not known. Resting on one read, the evidence is weak. Instrument on record: Illumina NovaSeq 6000. cDNA libraries for TCRalpha and TCRbeta were prepared by 5'RACE using constant-segment primers, with sample barcodes and unique molecular identifiers added. Trizol reagent was used to extract RNA from every sample. Library amplification was performed in two PCR steps, and a second sample barcode and Illumina TruSeq adapters were introduced in the second step. Libraries were sequenced on an Illumina NovaSeq with 2 x 150 bp paired-end reads. In the source study's methods: With migec v1.2.7, reads were demultiplexed and then collapsed into UMI-guided consensus sequences. Using mixcr v2.1.11, UMI consensuses were aligned to TRA and TRB V and J templates and then assembled into clonotypes. A clonotype was counted as expanded or contracted only if both edgeR and NoisET called the change significant, with noise models trained on biological replicates. edgeR calls used a false discovery rate-adjusted p below 0.01 and a log2 fold-change threshold of 1. As an exploratory analysis of dynamics, PCA with hierarchical clustering was applied to max-normalized trajectories of the 1000 most abundant clonotypes. Separately sequenced CD4+ and CD8+ repertoires were used to assign the CD4 or CD8 phenotype of responding clones. TCRdb trimmed the raw reads at Q25, called clones with MiXCR and kept productive beta chains. Records with the same CDR3 protein are collapsed into one entry carrying the most frequent genes and DNA. The V and J calls here are based on TCRdb, not the publication. The sample table records about 400,000 distinct CDR3 sequences; about 25% of these occur just once. Around 13% of the sample rests with the top ten.

As encoded in the germline V gene (reference sequence), CDR1 is LNHDA while CDR2 is SQIVND. The trim is 7 bases for V and 3 bases for J, with a gap of 19 bases between the germline ends. Spanning cysteine to phenylalanine, the CDR3 consists of 16 amino acids. Only CDR3 DNA is held: 48 bases, read in frame from base 1. What the study reported, not specific to this receptor: Balanced CD4/CD8 phenotypes were observed for clones contracting from day 15 to 85, whereas a bias towards CD4+ was observed for a second wave of clones expanding from day 15 to 37. Only a couple of mild cases were covered in the study, and larger cohorts including severe cases with pre-infection samples were considered necessary. SARS-CoV-2 specificity was not confirmed for the second-wave clones peaking on day 37. Some responding clones were detected in pre-infection memory, which suggested that pre-existing cross-reactive memory T cells had joined the SARS-CoV-2 response. Contracting CD4+ clones were found mainly in CM and EM memory subsets, while CD8+ clones were enriched in EMRA.

Source material: PBMCs or a T cell subset sorted from them (not recorded which). The source is an adult woman who had mild COVID-19 (a few samples of this study predate the infection). The sample titles of this study are shuffled in the database, so cell type and time point are left out; the donor was told from shared clones. The rearrangement joined TRBV19 to TRBJ1-5, and possibly TRBD1, on 5 matching bases. The DNA is TGTGCCAGTACCTACTTTGGCGGGGGTCCCAATCAGCCCCAGCATTTT. Its coded protein is CASTYFGGGPNQPQHF.